The next 2 T cell receptor beta chains were all read from a single sample in a study of response to subunit inactivated influenza vaccine. TCRdb processed the RT-PCR reads anew with MiXCR; each CDR3 protein has one entry. The sample lists about 480,000 distinct CDR3 sequences, under 15% seen once, with around 14% in the top ten. This specimen consisted of PBMCs from blood, obtained 40 to 50 days after vaccination. The receptors shown here come from a man aged 50-60 years who received an inactivated influenza vaccine.

The chain carries TRBV11-2 and TRBJ2-7; D tentatively reads TRBD1 or TRBD2 (6 bases each). Trimming removed 1 base at V and 3 bases at J, with 10 bases between. This CDR3 contains 14 residues. Looked up from germline, CDR1 is SGHAT and CDR2 is FQNNGV. CDR3 loop: CASSLGGTNYEQYF. In DNA, the CDR3 is TGTGCCAGCAGCTTAGGCGGGACAAACTACGAGCAGTACTTC. Variable domain in full (rest from reference TRBV11-2 and TRBJ2-7): EAGVAQSPRYKIIEKRQSVAFWCNPISGHATLYWYQQILGQGPKLLIQFQNNGVVDDSQLPKDRFSAERLKGVDSTLKIQPAKLEDSAVYLCASSLGGTNYEQYFGPGTRLTVT.

This chain joins TRBV5-4 and TRBJ2-1; TRBD2 aligns across 8 bases. CDR3 size: 16 residues. Germline trimming cut 3 bases from V and 5 bases from J; bases unmatched to any gene: 10. Germline V lookup: CDR1 SGHNT, CDR2 YYREEE (reference sequence). CDR3 DNA sequence: TGTGCCAGCAGCTCCCACTTAGCGGGAATCAACAATGAGCAGTTCTTC. Translation gives CASSSHLAGINNEQFF.